The clone carrying this TCR beta chain was detected only a few times. Profiled with immunoSEQ multiplex PCR; TCRdb holds only in-frame clones, not every one. The sample has 100,000 or so clones; 87% are singletons. From germline, CDR1 is GTSNPN and CDR2 SVGIG (reference sequence). The length of the CDR3 is 11 residues. The V gene lost 5 bases and the J gene lost 4 bases, with 8 bases spanning the gap. The record originates from a study of control samples from healthy donors and cancer patients. Input material: blood. This chain links TRBV30 with TRBJ2-5, with D possibly matching TRBD1 (5 bases). This TCR was sampled from a woman aged 45-60 years in good health. In nucleotides, the CDR3 is TGTGCCTGGGGGGCAGGAGAGACCCAGTACTTC. Encoded protein: CAWGAGETQYF.